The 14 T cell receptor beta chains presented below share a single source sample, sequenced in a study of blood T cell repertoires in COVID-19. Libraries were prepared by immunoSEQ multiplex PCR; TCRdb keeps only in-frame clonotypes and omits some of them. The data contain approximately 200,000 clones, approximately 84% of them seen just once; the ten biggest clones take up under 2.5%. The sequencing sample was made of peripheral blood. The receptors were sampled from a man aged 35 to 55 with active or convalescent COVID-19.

The CDR3 loop is CASSYSSGNTNEQFF. DNA of the CDR3: TGTGCCAGCAGTTACTCTAGCGGGAATACCAATGAGCAGTTCTTC. The chain is built from TRBV6-5 and TRBJ2-1, with 8 bases aligning to TRBD2. CDR1 MNHEY and CDR2 SVGAGI come from the germline V gene. CDR3 length: 15 amino acids. With 0 bases clipped from V and 6 bases from J, the junction kept 4 bases outside the gene matches.

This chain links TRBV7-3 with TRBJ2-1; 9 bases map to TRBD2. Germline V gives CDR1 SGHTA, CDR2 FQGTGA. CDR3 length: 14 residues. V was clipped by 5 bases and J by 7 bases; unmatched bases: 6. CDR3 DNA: TGTGCCAGCAGCCTCAGGGCGGGAGGGAATGAGCAGTTCTTC. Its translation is CASSLRAGGNEQFF.

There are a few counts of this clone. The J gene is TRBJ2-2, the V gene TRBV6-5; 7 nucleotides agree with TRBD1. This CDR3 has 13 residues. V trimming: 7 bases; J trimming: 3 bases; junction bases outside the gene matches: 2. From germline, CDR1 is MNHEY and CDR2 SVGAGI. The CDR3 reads CASNRGYTGELFF. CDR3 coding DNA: TGTGCCAGCAACAGGGGATACACCGGGGAGCTGTTTTTT.

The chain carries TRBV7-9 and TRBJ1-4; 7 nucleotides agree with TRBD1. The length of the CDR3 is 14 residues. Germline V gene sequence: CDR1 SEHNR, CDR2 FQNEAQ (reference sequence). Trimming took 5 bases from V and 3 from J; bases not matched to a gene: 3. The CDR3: CASSVGTANEKLFF. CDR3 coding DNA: TGTGCCAGCAGCGTTGGGACAGCTAATGAAAAACTGTTTTTT.

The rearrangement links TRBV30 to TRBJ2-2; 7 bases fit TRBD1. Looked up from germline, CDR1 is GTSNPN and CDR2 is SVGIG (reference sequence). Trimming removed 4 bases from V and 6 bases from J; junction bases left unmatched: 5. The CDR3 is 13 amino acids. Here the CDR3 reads CAWTRQGAGELFF. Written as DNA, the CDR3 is TGTGCCTGGACCCGACAGGGTGCCGGGGAGCTGTTTTTT.

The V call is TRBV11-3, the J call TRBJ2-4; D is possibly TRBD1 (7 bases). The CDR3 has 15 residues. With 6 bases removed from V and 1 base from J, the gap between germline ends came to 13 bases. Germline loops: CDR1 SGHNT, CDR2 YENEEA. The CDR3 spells CASSSGRGAKNIQYF. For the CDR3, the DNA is TGTGCCAGCAGTAGCGGCAGGGGGGCCAAAAACATTCAGTACTTC.

The CDR3 sequence is CASSFGQGGSPLHF. CDR3 DNA sequence: TGTGCCAGCAGCTTCGGCCAGGGTGGGTCACCCCTCCACTTT. V usage is TRBV7-9 and J usage is TRBJ1-6; possible D gene TRBD1, 5 bases. The CDR3 loop spans 14 amino acids. Between the trimmed V and J ends, which lost 3 bases and 10 bases, there was a span of 13 bases. Germline V gene lookup returns CDR1 SEHNR and CDR2 FQNEAQ (reference sequence).

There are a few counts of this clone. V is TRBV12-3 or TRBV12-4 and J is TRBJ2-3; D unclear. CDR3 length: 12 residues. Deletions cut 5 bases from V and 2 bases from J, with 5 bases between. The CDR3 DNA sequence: TGTGCCAGCAGTCCATTCACAGATACGCAGTATTTT. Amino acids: CASSPFTDTQYF.

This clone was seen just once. The CDR3 coding sequence is TGTGCCAGCAGCTTGGGGACAGGGATAGATTCACCCCTCCACTTT. It is translated as CASSLGTGIDSPLHF. The chain combines TRBV7-6 with TRBJ1-6, with 9 bases identical to TRBD1. V shed 3 bases, J shed 8 bases, and the junction held 5 bases outside the gene matches. Per germline, CDR1 SGHVS and CDR2 FNYEAQ. The CDR3 runs to 15 residues.

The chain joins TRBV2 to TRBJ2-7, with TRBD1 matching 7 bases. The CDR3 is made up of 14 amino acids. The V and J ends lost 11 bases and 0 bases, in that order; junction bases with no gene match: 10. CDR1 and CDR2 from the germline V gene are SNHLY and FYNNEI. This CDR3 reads CAVSGRDSSYEQYF. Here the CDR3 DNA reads TGTGCCGTCAGCGGACGGGACAGCTCCTACGAGCAGTACTTC.

For the CDR3, the DNA is TGCGCCAGCAGCCGTTACCCGGGACAGGGGGCGCTTAAGGGAATTGGCTACACCTTC. Amino acids: CASSRYPGQGALKGIGYTF. The chain couples TRBV4-1 to TRBJ1-2; 12 bases are a match to TRBD1. This CDR3 region has 19 residues. Germline loops: CDR1 MGHRA, CDR2 YSYEKL. Germline trimming cut 4 bases from V and 7 bases from J; bases unmatched to any gene: 19.

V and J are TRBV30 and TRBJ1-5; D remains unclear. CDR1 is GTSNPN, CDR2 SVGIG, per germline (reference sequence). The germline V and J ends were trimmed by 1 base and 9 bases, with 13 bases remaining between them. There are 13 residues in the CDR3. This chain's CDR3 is CAWSAGSGPPQHF. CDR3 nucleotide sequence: TGTGCCTGGAGTGCCGGGAGTGGTCCGCCCCAGCATTTT.

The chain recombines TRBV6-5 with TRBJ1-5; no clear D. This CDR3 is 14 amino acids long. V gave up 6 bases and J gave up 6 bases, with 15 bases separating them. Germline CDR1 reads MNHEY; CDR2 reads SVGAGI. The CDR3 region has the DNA TGTGCCAGCAGGCCGGGTCTAAGGAGTCAGCCCCAGCATTTT. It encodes CASRPGLRSQPQHF.

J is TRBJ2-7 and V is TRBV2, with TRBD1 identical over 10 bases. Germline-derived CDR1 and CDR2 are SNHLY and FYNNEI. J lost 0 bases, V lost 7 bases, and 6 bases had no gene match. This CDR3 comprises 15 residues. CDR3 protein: CASTSDRGISYEQYF. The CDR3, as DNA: TGTGCCAGCACTTCGGACAGGGGGATCTCCTACGAGCAGTACTTC.